This entry concerns a single T cell receptor (beta chain). TCRdb re-derived calls from the RT-PCR reads in MiXCR, one entry per CDR3 protein. The sample includes fewer than 800,000 distinct CDR3 sequences, around 14% seen only once; the top ten take around 3.3%. The material sequenced was memory CD4+ T cells from blood. The source of this sequence is a female donor in good health, serving as a healthy control.

CDR3 bases: TGCGCCAGCAGCCAAGACTTCGGACAGGGTACAGATACGCAGTATTTT. This gives the protein CASSQDFGQGTDTQYF. The chain uses TRBV4-3 and TRBJ2-3, with TRBD1 matching 8 bases. This CDR3 comprises 16 residues. Trimming cost V 0 bases and J 3 bases; bases outside gene matches: 5. Germline assignment: CDR1 LGHNA and CDR2 YSLEER.